The 19 T cell receptor beta chains in this list originate from one sample, sequenced in a study of CD8 T cells in ankylosing spondylitis. TCRdb reprocessed the 5' RACE reads with MiXCR, giving one entry per CDR3 protein. Of over 100,000 distinct CDR3 sequences listed, over 6.5% are singletons. Sequenced material: blood, either unsorted or a sorted T cell fraction (not recorded which). The receptors were sampled from a male donor with ankylosing spondylitis or in good health (not recorded which).

In this sample, this clonotype turned up many times. This rearrangement joins TRBV18 to TRBJ2-5; no clear D gene. Trimming stripped 0 bases from V and 4 bases from J, with 6 bases between. This CDR3 spans 13 amino acids. Germline CDR1 and CDR2: KGHSH and LQKENI. Here the CDR3 reads CASSPPALETQYF. CDR3 nucleotide sequence: TGTGCCAGCTCACCACCTGCTTTAGAGACCCAGTACTTC.

The V gene is TRBV3-1, the J gene TRBJ1-5, with D possibly TRBD1 on 5 matching bases. The CDR3 is 15 amino acids. CDR1 is LGHDT and CDR2 is YNNKEL in the germline V gene (reference sequence). The V gene lost 3 bases and the J gene lost 4 bases, with 13 bases spanning the gap. CDR3 nucleotides: TGTGCCAGCAGCCACCGATTTGGGGGAAATCAGCCCCAGCATTTT. Translated: CASSHRFGGNQPQHF.

The table lists this clonotype with many counts. The chain employs TRBV7-6 and TRBJ2-2; a possible D gene is TRBD1 (6 bases). The CDR3 is 17 amino acids. Trimming stripped 0 bases from V and 0 bases from J, with 11 bases between. CDR1 SGHVS and CDR2 FNYEAQ come from the germline V gene. The CDR3 loop reads CASSLAGRGPNTGELFF. The CDR3 DNA reads TGTGCCAGCAGCTTAGCGGGCAGGGGCCCGAACACCGGGGAGCTGTTTTTT.

This clonotype was seen many times. The genes are TRBV5-1 and TRBJ2-2; no firm D call. Germline V lookup: CDR1 SGHRS, CDR2 YFSETQ. The V end lost 4 bases, the J end lost 2 bases, and 9 bases lay between the germline ends. The CDR3 spans 14 residues. For the CDR3, the DNA is TGCGCCAGCAGCGGGTCGCCCAACACCGGGGAGCTGTTTTTT. Encoded protein: CASSGSPNTGELFF.

There are many counts of this clonotype. This CDR3 reads CASSSRTSGSSTGELFF. CDR3 bases: TGCGCCAGCAGCTCCCGGACTAGCGGGAGCAGTACCGGGGAGCTGTTTTTT. The gene calls are TRBV5-1 and TRBJ2-2; TRBD2 matches 13 bases. Looked up from germline, CDR1 is SGHRS and CDR2 is YFSETQ. V dropped 3 bases and J dropped 5; count of bases not matched to a gene: 7. The CDR3 consists of 17 residues.

This clonotype occurred many times. CDR3 nucleotide sequence: TGCAGCGTGGCAGGACGGATCCTACAAGAGACCCAGTACTTC. Translated: CSVAGRILQETQYF. This chain joins TRBV29-1 and TRBJ2-5; D is unresolved. The germline V gene has CDR1 SQVTM and CDR2 ANQGSEA. Trimming shortened V by 6 bases and J by 2 bases, and 16 bases separated the two germline ends. The CDR3 loop spans 14 amino acids.

This clonotype was counted at least ten times. V usage is TRBV5-1 and J usage is TRBJ2-7, with D unresolved. V was trimmed by 0 bases and J by 3 bases, leaving 22 bases between them. The CDR3 totals 18 residues. Germline CDR1 and CDR2: SGHRS and YFSETQ. The CDR3 DNA sequence: TGCGCCAGCAGCTTGGTACCTACTGGGCCCGTTACAGACTACGAGCAGTACTTC. It translates to CASSLVPTGPVTDYEQYF.

This clonotype was observed many times. The V gene is TRBV20-1, the J gene TRBJ1-6, with D perhaps matching TRBD1 (5 bases). The CDR3 is made up of 13 amino acids. V lost 6 bases, J lost 7 bases, and 13 bases lay in between. In germline, CDR1 is DFQATT, CDR2 SNEGSKA (reference sequence). CDR3 bases: TGCAGTGCCGGGACCCTCCCCAATTCACCCCTCCACTTT. It encodes CSAGTLPNSPLHF.

This clonotype was seen at least ten times. The chain carries TRBV9 and TRBJ1-5, with 10 bases identical to TRBD1. Per the germline V gene, CDR1 is SGDLS and CDR2 is YYNGEE. V was pared by 6 bases and J by 2 bases, with 2 bases of the junction left unmatched. The CDR3 totals 14 residues. CDR3 in amino acids: CASKGTGGNQPQHF. DNA for the CDR3: TGTGCCAGCAAGGGGACAGGGGGCAATCAGCCCCAGCATTTT.

Ten or more counts support this clonotype. The gene calls are TRBV6-2 or TRBV6-3 and TRBJ2-2, with D unresolved. The V end lost 2 bases, the J end lost 3 bases, and 4 bases lay between the germline ends. This CDR3 has 13 amino acids. Germline loops: CDR1 MNHEY, CDR2 SVGEGT. CDR3 loop: CASSYGHTGELFF. The CDR3 nucleotides read TGTGCCAGCAGTTACGGGCACACCGGGGAGCTGTTTTTT.

This clonotype has a count of ten or more. The rearrangement links TRBV19 to TRBJ2-1; D is undetermined. Deletions cut 3 bases from V and 8 bases from J, with 14 bases between. The germline gives CDR1 LNHDA, CDR2 SQIVND (reference sequence). This CDR3 contains 14 residues. The CDR3 protein is CASSIFGPRDEQFF. DNA for the CDR3: TGTGCCAGTAGTATTTTTGGCCCTCGGGATGAGCAGTTCTTC.

This clonotype was seen many times. The chain is built from TRBV5-1 and TRBJ2-3; D is perhaps TRBD1 (6 bases). Germline V lookup: CDR1 SGHRS, CDR2 YFSETQ. V lost 2 bases to trimming and J lost 6 bases, with 16 bases between them. CDR3 length equals 15 residues. CDR3 sequence reads: CASSFGRGTRDTQYF. Here the CDR3 DNA reads TGCGCCAGCAGCTTCGGAAGGGGGACGAGGGATACGCAGTATTTT.

This clonotype occurred many times. V and J are TRBV20-1 and TRBJ2-7, with D tentatively TRBD1 (5 bases). Germline loops: CDR1 DFQATT, CDR2 SNEGSKA (reference sequence). The V end was cut by 4 bases, the J end by 3 bases, with 7 bases between. This CDR3 is built from 11 residues. The CDR3 loop reads CSAKDNYEQYF. As DNA, the CDR3 is TGCAGTGCTAAGGACAACTACGAGCAGTACTTC.

This clonotype was observed many times. The chain uses TRBV6-5 and TRBJ2-7; the D is unclear. This CDR3 has 12 amino acids. The germline V gene encodes CDR1 MNHEY and CDR2 SVGAGI. V was pared by 6 bases and J by 5 bases, with 11 bases between. CDR3 sequence (DNA): TGTGCCAGCAGGAGAGCGATCAACGAGCAGTACTTC. It yields the protein CASRRAINEQYF.

This clonotype was detected many times. This chain joins TRBV11-2 and TRBJ2-1; no clear D. This CDR3 is 11 amino acids long. The V end lost 5 bases, the J end lost 8 bases, and 7 bases lay between the germline ends. CDR1 and CDR2 from the germline V gene are SGHAT and FQNNGV. CDR3 residues: CASSQMDEQFF. For the CDR3, the DNA is TGTGCCAGCAGCCAAATGGATGAGCAGTTCTTC.

At least ten counts were recorded for this clonotype. The V and J genes are TRBV29-1 and TRBJ2-3, with D perhaps TRBD2 (6 bases). Germline V gene data show CDR1 as SQVTM and CDR2 as ANQGSEA. The V end was cut by 4 bases, the J end by 2 bases, with 16 bases between. This CDR3 is 15 amino acids long. This chain's CDR3 is CSVVGGETNTDTQYF. As DNA, the CDR3 is TGCAGCGTTGTAGGCGGGGAAACTAACACAGATACGCAGTATTTT.

At least ten counts were recorded for this clonotype. This chain joins TRBV6-2 or TRBV6-3 and TRBJ2-7; no clear D. This CDR3 is built from 11 residues. CDR1 is MNHEY, CDR2 SVGEGT, per germline. Trimming cost V 4 bases and J 4 bases, with 5 bases left between them. For the CDR3, the DNA is TGTGCCAGCAGTTCCGATTACGAGCAGTACTTC. This codes for CASSSDYEQYF.

This clonotype was seen many times. The gene calls are TRBV12-3 or TRBV12-4 and TRBJ1-1, with D unresolved. V lost 3 bases and J lost 0, with 8 bases in between. The length of the CDR3 is 14 residues. The CDR3 DNA reads as TGTGCCAGCAGTTTGAAGGTCCTGAACACTGAAGCTTTCTTT. It specifies CASSLKVLNTEAFF.

CDR3 nucleotide sequence: TGCAGCGCCGGCCGTCGGGACAGGGGGCGGGGACCCACTGAAGCTTTCTTT. This translates into CSAGRRDRGRGPTEAFF. The chain couples TRBV29-1 to TRBJ1-1; 12 nucleotides match TRBD1. V gave up 7 bases and J gave up 4 bases; unmatched junction bases: 16. The CDR3 runs to 17 residues. Per germline, CDR1 SQVTM and CDR2 ANQGSEA. Using reference TRBV29-1 and TRBJ1-1 for the parts outside the CDR3, the full variable domain is SAVISQKPSRDICQRGTSLTIQCQVDSQVTMMFWYRQQPGQSLTLIATANQGSEATYESGFVIDKFPISRPNLTFSTLTVSNMSPEDSSIYLCSAGRRDRGRGPTEAFFGQGTRLTVV.